The source of this TCR beta chain is a study of shared clonotypes between healthy human individuals. Subsets obtained from CD4+ cells comprised CD45RA+ naive and CD45RA-negative memory cells. Template for every sorted-subset replicate PCR totaled 200 to 250 ng DNA, around 32,000 T cell genomes. Assay: immunoSEQ multiplex PCR; the TCRdb copy retains only in-frame clones and omits some. Among over a million clones listed, around 97% were seen once. Germline CDR1 and CDR2: SGHNT and YYREEE (reference sequence). The CDR3 length is 13 residues. The V gene lost 4 bases and the J gene lost 7 bases, with 15 bases spanning the gap.

This sequence joins TRBV5-4 and TRBJ2-7; perhaps TRBD2 as D (6 bases). Sequencing used naive CD4+ T cells sorted from blood. Subset defined: CD45RA+ positively selected. This TCR derives from a man aged 30-40 years in good health. The CDR3, as DNA: TGTGCCAGCAGCGTAGGATGGAGGGAGGAGCAGTACTTC. Translated, it gives CASSVGWREEQYF. The variable domain in full, completed from reference TRBV5-4 and TRBJ2-7, reads ETGVTQSPTHLIKTRGQQVTLRCSSQSGHNTVSWYQQALGQGPQFIFQYYREEENGRGNFPPRFSGLQFPNYSSELNVNALELDDSALYLCASSVGWREEQYFGPGTRLTVT.